This TCR beta chain was captured by sequencing in a study of PD-L1 blockade in urothelial cancer (dated by TCRdb to about 2017). Some background on the complete study: Every patient began therapy around 2014 and was given atezolizumab 1,200 mg intravenously every 3 weeks. Blood samples were analyzed at 3 weeks after treatment start (second dose) and at 6 weeks after treatment start. Somatic, immune and clinical correlates of response to PD-L1 blockade with atezolizumab in urothelial cancer were the focus of an exploratory multi-omic analysis. Fewer than ten patients reached durable clinical benefit, while fewer than 25 patients did not. Blood samples yielded a median of around 130,000 T cells and roughly 80,000 unique TCRs, with median clonality 0.080. About 85% of the roughly 29 patients were males with bladder-origin urothelial cancer, and about 60% of the roughly 29 reported a prior smoking history. TCR sequencing covered pretreatment tumor samples and matched, serially collected peripheral blood taken before and after atezolizumab treatment. Patients had an ECOG performance status of 0 or 1 and had received between 0 and 3 prior chemotherapy regimens. Durable clinical benefit was defined as progression-free survival longer than 6 months, and TCR features were also tested against progression-free and overall survival. Pretreatment blood TCR-seq was available for about 28 patients, at least one posttreatment blood collection was obtained for some 25 patients, and tumor TCR-seq was available for some 25 patients. In the same patients, whole exome sequencing and RNA sequencing of pretreatment tumors were performed in addition to TCR sequencing.

A cohort of about 27 patients with locally advanced or metastatic urothelial carcinoma, treated at Memorial Sloan Kettering on a trial protocol, was included. Peripheral blood mononuclear cells were collected pretreatment and during treatment, at between 1 and 8 total time points per patient. The Qiagen DNeasy Blood extraction kit was used to purify genomic DNA from total PBMCs and from tumor samples. PBMCs were collected pretreatment and during treatment and were isolated and stored as previously described. Here V drops 0 bases and J drops 4 bases, and the junction holds 8 bases not matched to any gene. The germline V gene (reference sequence) provides CDR1 LNHNV and CDR2 YYDKDF. The CDR3, from cysteine to phenylalanine, totals 16 residues. Just the 48-base CDR3 DNA is kept, in frame starting at base 1. Overall study outcomes, separate from this receptor: Improved progression-free and overall survival was found to be associated with pretreatment peripheral blood TCR clonality below the median. At 3 weeks after the start of treatment, tumor-associated TCR clones in peripheral blood had expanded more in patients with durable benefit (n of about 21, p = 0.022). Because of the small sample size (n of about 30) and the many exploratory analyses performed, the results are intended to be regarded as hypothesis-generating.

Each PCR received spiked-in synthetic TCR analog templates so that absolute template abundance could be estimated from read counts. Using the immunoSEQ assay, TCRbeta CDR3 regions were amplified from genomic DNA with bias-controlled V and J gene primers. Sequencing of rearranged TCRbeta segments was performed at approximately 20X coverage. The paper's data handling went like this. Sequencing errors were corrected by clustering, and CDR3s were annotated against IMGT so that V, D and J genes could be assigned. Out-of-frame and stop-codon sequences were excluded, and only productive TCRbeta rearrangements were used in downstream analyses. To compute clonality, Shannon entropy was normalized by the log of the number of unique productive sequences and then subtracted from one. Fisher's exact test with Benjamini-Hochberg correction, using a cutoff of adjusted p below 0.01, was how clones that differed between time points or between blood and tumor were identified. TCRdb carries this immuneACCESS record with in-frame sequences only. Its versions omit some clonotypes, under half of them owing to an unresolved V gene in the studies checked, with the rest unexplained. V and J calls and clone size come straight from that table; D and trimming were deduced from the DNA. This sample holds 70,000 to 75,000 clones; about 85% were observed only once. 4% to 6% of the sample goes to the ten largest clones.

Worth noting for this clone: Its recognized antigen is unknown. Base qualities were left out, and no much larger clone turns up one base away.

The input for sequencing was PBMCs, taken around atezolizumab (anti-PD-L1) treatment. The source is a man aged 70 or older with urothelial cancer. The chain employs TRBV15 and TRBJ1-2, and TRBD1 matches 7 of the central bases. The DNA is TGTGCCACCAGCAGAGATCGGGGACAGAATCCCTATGGCTACACCTTC. Its protein is CATSRDRGQNPYGYTF.